Shown below are 5 T cell receptor beta chains from a single sample sequenced in a study of T-cell memory formation after mild COVID-19. TCRdb reprocessed the 5' RACE reads with MiXCR, giving one entry per CDR3 protein. The sample gives 310,000 or so distinct CDR3 sequences, around 15% of which show up once; 22% is in the top ten. The sequenced material came from PBMCs or a T cell subset sorted from them (not recorded which). The receptors shown here come from a man younger than 30 who had mild COVID-19 (a few samples of this study predate the infection). Cell type and time point are not known.

This clonotype was observed a handful of times. The genes are TRBV11-2 and TRBJ2-5, with 12 bases matching TRBD2. Germline CDR1 is SGHAT and CDR2 is FQNNGV. The V gene end was trimmed by 3 bases and the J gene end by 5 bases; junction bases not matched to a gene: 7. CDR3 length: 16 amino acids. The CDR3 loop is CASSFLAGGLWETQYF. The CDR3 DNA sequence: TGTGCCAGCAGCTTCCTAGCGGGGGGGCTGTGGGAGACCCAGTACTTC.

This rearrangement joins TRBV4-2 to TRBJ1-1, with unresolved D. There are 14 residues in the CDR3. The germline V and J ends were trimmed by 0 bases and 3 bases, with 8 bases remaining between them. CDR1 and CDR2 from the germline V gene are LGHNA and YNFKEQ. CDR3 nucleotide sequence: TGTGCCAGCAGCCAAGAGGGTCTTCACACTGAAGCTTTCTTT. Translated, it gives CASSQEGLHTEAFF.

Many counts were recorded for this clonotype. V and J are TRBV20-1 and TRBJ2-3; D uncertain. Germline CDR1 and CDR2: DFQATT and SNEGSKA (reference sequence). The V gene lost 6 bases and the J gene lost 0 bases, with 22 bases spanning the gap. The CDR3 covers 17 residues. The CDR3 is CSAPKEMGYPSTDTQYF. CDR3 nucleotides: TGCAGTGCCCCTAAAGAAATGGGATACCCTAGCACAGATACGCAGTATTTT.

In its sample, this clonotype was seen once. This chain uses TRBV9 with TRBJ2-1; no definite D call. The CDR3 is 12 amino acids. Between the trimmed V and J ends, which lost 3 bases and 7 bases, there was a span of 8 bases. Germline lookup yields CDR1 SGDLS and CDR2 YYNGEE. Written as DNA, the CDR3 is TGTGCCAGCAGCGCAGATGGAAATGAGCAGTTCTTC. It codes for CASSADGNEQFF.

This clonotype came up a few times. The chain couples TRBV25-1 to TRBJ2-1; the D is unclear. CDR3 length equals 14 residues. CDR1 MGHDK and CDR2 SYGVNS come from the germline V gene. Trimming stripped 6 bases from V and 6 bases from J, with 15 bases between. CDR3 nucleotide sequence: TGTGCCAGCAGAGGCTCACTGGTAGGCAATGAGCAGTTCTTC. Its translation: CASRGSLVGNEQFF.